A selection of T cell receptor beta chains follows, all from one sample in a study of blood T cell repertoires in COVID-19. Profiled with immunoSEQ multiplex PCR; TCRdb holds only in-frame clones, not every one. The table has about 140,000 clones, around 82% seen once. Material: peripheral blood. The receptors were sampled from a human donor in a cohort sampled during active COVID-19. Each CDR3 is given with its conserved first and last residue. Each record gives: V gene, J gene, D gene, clone size, CDR3 protein, CDR3 DNA. The D gene is left open where the match is weak. Clone size is stated in some rows and not others, as once, few, many or a class when expanded.

TRBV11-2,TRBJ2-3,-,-,CASSSVRGRTDTQYF,TGTGCCAGCAGCTCTGTCAGGGGACGCACAGATACGCAGTATTTT
TRBV5-1,TRBJ2-7,TRBD1,-,CASKSGQGSSYEQYF,TGCGCCAGCAAATCGGGACAGGGGAGCTCCTACGAGCAGTACTTC
TRBV5-3,TRBJ1-1,-,few,CARSLVVTEAFF,TGTGCCAGAAGCTTGGTCGTCACTGAAGCTTTCTTT
TRBV20-1,TRBJ1-1,-,few,CSGKQGIKAFF,TGCAGTGGAAAGCAGGGCATCAAAGCTTTCTTT
TRBV5-6,TRBJ2-7,-,-,CASSSGTLYEQYF,TGTGCCAGCAGCTCTGGGACACTCTACGAGCAGTACTTC
TRBV2,TRBJ1-2,TRBD1,-,CASSPGQGVGYTF,TGTGCCAGCAGTCCGGGACAGGGGGTGGGCTACACCTTC
TRBV4-1,TRBJ1-4,TRBD1,-,CASSQVGTGREKLFF,TGCGCCAGCAGCCAAGTAGGGACAGGGAGGGAAAAACTGTTTTTT
TRBV6-4,TRBJ2-3,-,-,CASSEGREGTQYF,TGTGCCAGCAGTGAAGGCAGGGAAGGTACGCAGTATTTT
TRBV10-3,TRBJ2-7,-,-,CAISRNRDNYEQYF,TGTGCCATCAGTAGAAACCGGGACAATTACGAGCAGTACTTC
TRBV5-1,TRBJ2-5,TRBD2,-,CASSPSTSGATQETQYF,TGCGCCAGCAGCCCTTCGACTAGCGGGGCGACCCAAGAGACCCAGTACTTC
TRBV29-1,TRBJ1-1,TRBD1,-,CSDFKTGSPEAFF,TGCAGCGATTTTAAGACAGGGAGTCCTGAAGCTTTCTTT
TRBV19,TRBJ1-2,TRBD1,-,CASSPTGRYGYTF,TGTGCCAGTAGCCCGACAGGGAGGTATGGCTACACCTTC
TRBV18,TRBJ2-1,-,-,CASSPSVTQGNNEQFF,TGTGCCAGCTCACCCTCGGTGACGCAGGGGAACAATGAGCAGTTCTTC
TRBV6-5,TRBJ2-5,-,-,CASSKTGDSETQYF,TGTGCCAGCAGTAAAACAGGGGACTCAGAGACCCAGTACTTC
TRBV5-4,TRBJ2-5,-,-,CASSRQGGPETQYF,TGTGCCAGCAGCCGGCAGGGGGGCCCAGAGACCCAGTACTTC
TRBV19,TRBJ2-2,-,-,CASSMPGSSTGELFF,TGTGCCAGTAGTATGCCCGGGTCCAGCACCGGGGAGCTGTTTTTT
TRBV5-1,TRBJ1-4,TRBD1,-,CASTRQGPTNEKLFF,TGCGCCAGCACACGACAGGGCCCAACTAATGAAAAACTGTTTTTT
TRBV11-2,TRBJ1-4,TRBD1,-,CASSLSGQGRYNEKLFF,TGTGCCAGCAGCTTATCGGGACAGGGTCGTTATAATGAAAAACTGTTTTTT
TRBV18,TRBJ1-2,-,-,CASSPRTEYGYTF,TGTGCCAGCTCACCACGCACAGAGTATGGCTACACCTTC
TRBV6-5,TRBJ1-5,TRBD1,once,CASTTGQAQHF,TGTGCCAGCACGACGGGACAGGCCCAGCATTTT